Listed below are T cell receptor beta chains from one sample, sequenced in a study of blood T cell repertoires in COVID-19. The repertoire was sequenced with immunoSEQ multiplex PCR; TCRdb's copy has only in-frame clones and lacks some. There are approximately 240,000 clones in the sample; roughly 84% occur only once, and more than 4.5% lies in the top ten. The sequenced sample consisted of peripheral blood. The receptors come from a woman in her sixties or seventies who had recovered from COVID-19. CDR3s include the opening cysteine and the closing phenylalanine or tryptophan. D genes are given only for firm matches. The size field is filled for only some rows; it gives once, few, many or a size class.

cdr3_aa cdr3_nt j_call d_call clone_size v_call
CASSRDRVFIEQFF TGTGCCAGCAGCCGGGACAGGGTGTTTATTGAGCAGTTCTTC TRBJ2-1 TRBD1 - TRBV6-5
CSANGDEKLFF TGCAGTGCTAACGGGGATGAAAAACTGTTTTTT TRBJ1-4 - - TRBV20-1
CASSPVDRKRDTIYF TGTGCCAGCTCACCCGTGGACAGGAAGAGAGACACCATATATTTT TRBJ1-3 TRBD1 - TRBV18
CASSIRTQNYGYTF TGTGCCAGTAGTATTCGTACCCAGAACTATGGCTACACCTTC TRBJ1-2 - - TRBV19
CASSSDRGDEKLFF TGCGCCAGCAGCTCTGACAGGGGGGATGAAAAACTGTTTTTT TRBJ1-4 TRBD1 - TRBV5-1
CAWSLPGLKQGTEAFF TGTGCCTGGAGCCTCCCGGGACTCAAACAAGGGACTGAAGCTTTCTTT TRBJ1-1 - - TRBV30
CASSQTSGGVDTQYF TGCGCCAGCAGCCAGACTAGCGGGGGGGTAGATACGCAGTATTTT TRBJ2-3 TRBD2 - TRBV4-1
CASSLEVLAVRTGELFF TGTGCCAGCAGCTTAGAGGTGCTAGCGGTGCGGACCGGGGAGCTGTTTTTT TRBJ2-2 TRBD2 - TRBV7-2
CASSPETSTDTQYF TGCGCCAGCAGCCCTGAGACTAGCACAGATACGCAGTATTTT TRBJ2-3 - - TRBV4-1
CASCRDPGSSPLHF TGTGCCAGCTGCCGAGACCCCGGGAGTTCACCCCTCCACTTT TRBJ1-6 - once TRBV2
CASSQRIQGAGNQPQHF TGCGCCAGCAGCCAACGTATACAGGGGGCTGGCAATCAGCCCCAGCATTTT TRBJ1-5 TRBD1 once TRBV4-1
CASSLSSGDGYTF TGTGCCAGCAGCTTATCGTCAGGGGATGGCTACACCTTC TRBJ1-2 - - TRBV7-9
CASSTRDSYTGELFF TGTGCCAGCAGCACCAGGGACTCTTACACCGGGGAGCTGTTTTTT TRBJ2-2 - - TRBV7-2
CASSPGTGYYNEQFF TGTGCCAGCTCGCCTGGGACAGGTTACTACAATGAGCAGTTCTTC TRBJ2-1 TRBD1 few TRBV18
CAWSDVSLLEGYTF TGTGCCTGGAGTGACGTCAGTCTCCTGGAGGGCTACACCTTC TRBJ1-2 - - TRBV30
CASSLRHPGLPYEQYF TGTGCCAGCAGTTTACGGCACCCGGGATTACCCTACGAGCAGTACTTC TRBJ2-7 - - TRBV27
CASSSKLAGGPEETQYF TGTGCCAGCAGTTCCAAACTAGCGGGGGGGCCGGAGGAGACCCAGTACTTC TRBJ2-5 TRBD2 - TRBV6-2/TRBV6-3
CASSYSTGYGYTF TGTGCCAGCAGTTACTCGACAGGCTATGGCTACACCTTC TRBJ1-2 - - TRBV6-5
CASSRTSGGRYEQYF TGTGCCAGCTCTCGTACTAGCGGGGGACGCTACGAGCAGTACTTC TRBJ2-7 TRBD2 - TRBV18
CASSWTVSYNEQFF TGCGCCAGCAGCTGGACTGTCTCCTACAATGAGCAGTTCTTC TRBJ2-1 - few TRBV5-1
CASGLVHPDREEGKLFF TGTGCTAGTGGTTTGGTACACCCGGACAGGGAGGAGGGAAAACTGTTTTTT TRBJ1-4 TRBD1 - TRBV12-5
CSVEDEGSYGYTF TGCAGCGTTGAAGATGAGGGAAGTTATGGCTACACCTTC TRBJ1-2 - - TRBV29-1
CASSLGWRGNSYEQYF TGTGCCAGCAGCCTAGGGTGGCGCGGTAACTCCTACGAGCAGTACTTC TRBJ2-7 - - TRBV7-8
CASSYEDNQPQHF TGTGCCAGCAGTTACGAGGACAATCAGCCCCAGCATTTT TRBJ1-5 - - TRBV6-2/TRBV6-3
CASSGAGSRNTIYF TGTGCCAGCAGTGGCGCAGGGTCGAGAAACACCATATATTTT TRBJ1-3 - - TRBV25-1
CASSSDRHNEKLFF TGTGCCAGCAGTTCGGACAGGCATAATGAAAAACTGTTTTTT TRBJ1-4 TRBD1 - TRBV2
CASRSRRQLNTEAFF TGTGCCAGCAGGTCACGGCGGCAGCTGAACACTGAAGCTTTCTTT TRBJ1-1 - - TRBV7-9
CASSFEVSGTDTQYF TGTGCCAGCAGCTTCGAGGTTTCGGGCACAGATACGCAGTATTTT TRBJ2-3 - - TRBV11-2
CASSMDRAYGYTF TGTGCCAGTAGTATGGACAGGGCATATGGCTACACCTTC TRBJ1-2 TRBD1 once TRBV19
CATSDLQGTGGFGEAFF TGTGCCACCAGTGATTTGCAGGGGACAGGGGGATTTGGTGAAGCTTTCTTT TRBJ1-1 TRBD1 - TRBV24-1
CASIGETGFYEQYF TGTGCCAGCATAGGCGAGACAGGGTTTTACGAGCAGTACTTC TRBJ2-7 TRBD1 - TRBV6-5
CASSEETGRAFF TGTGCCAGCAGCGAAGAGACAGGGCGGGCTTTCTTT TRBJ1-1 TRBD1 - TRBV6-4
CASSPAQGRTEAFF TGCGCCAGCAGCCCCGCACAGGGGAGGACTGAAGCTTTCTTT TRBJ1-1 TRBD1 few TRBV10-1
CASRPWGTGESGDTDTQYF TGTGCCAGTAGGCCCTGGGGGACAGGGGAATCAGGGGACACAGATACGCAGTATTTT TRBJ2-3 TRBD1 once TRBV19
CASKLSGVSSYNEQFF TGTGCCAGCAAGCTAAGCGGGGTGAGCTCCTACAATGAGCAGTTCTTC TRBJ2-1 TRBD2 - TRBV7-6
CASSRLAPEQFF TGTGCCAGCAGCAGACTAGCTCCTGAGCAGTTCTTC TRBJ2-1 TRBD2 - TRBV7-2
CASSFPKETQYF TGTGCCAGCAGCTTCCCAAAAGAGACCCAGTACTTC TRBJ2-5 - - TRBV7-2
CASSQHPDRGRSPLHF TGCGCCAGCAGCCAACATCCCGACAGGGGTCGATCACCCCTCCACTTT TRBJ1-6 TRBD1 - TRBV4-3
CASSLQTGPASYNEQFF TGCGCCAGCAGCCTCCAGACAGGCCCCGCCTCCTACAATGAGCAGTTCTTC TRBJ2-1 - many TRBV4-3
CASSLASGGRETQYF TGTGCCAGCAGCTTGGCGAGCGGGGGGAGGGAGACCCAGTACTTC TRBJ2-5 TRBD2 - TRBV5-4
CASSVTGAGDTIYF TGTGCCAGCAGCGTGACAGGGGCCGGGGACACCATATATTTT TRBJ1-3 TRBD1 once TRBV7-6
CASSPEVGQPQHF TGTGCCAGCTCACCAGAGGTAGGACAGCCCCAGCATTTT TRBJ1-5 - - TRBV18
CASSPSSVYSNQPQHF TGTGCCAGCTCACCTTCTTCTGTGTATAGCAATCAGCCCCAGCATTTT TRBJ1-5 - - TRBV18
CASSLAETGFGYTF TGTGCCAGCAGCTTGGCCGAGACAGGGTTCGGCTACACCTTC TRBJ1-2 TRBD1 - TRBV5-4
CASSSTGEGEKLFF TGTGCCAGCAGCTCGACAGGGGAGGGTGAAAAACTGTTTTTT TRBJ1-4 TRBD1 - TRBV5-6
CASSERGFGEQYF TGTGCCAGCAGTGAAAGGGGGTTTGGCGAGCAGTACTTC TRBJ2-7 - - TRBV2
CASSLGLAGPGNEETQYF TGTGCCAGCAGCTTAGGGCTAGCGGGGCCTGGAAATGAAGAGACCCAGTACTTC TRBJ2-5 TRBD2 once TRBV11-3
CASSLAVLDFSYEQYF TGTGCCAGCAGCTTGGCAGTTTTGGACTTTTCCTACGAGCAGTACTTC TRBJ2-7 - - TRBV5-6
CASSMYSGANVLTF TGTGCCAGTAGTATGTACTCTGGGGCCAACGTCCTGACTTTC TRBJ2-6 - - TRBV19
CASRSRQGVHRFHEQYF TGTGCCAGCAGGTCAAGACAGGGTGTTCATCGGTTTCACGAGCAGTACTTC TRBJ2-7 TRBD1 - TRBV2
CASSLRASYNEQFF TGCGCCAGCAGCTTAAGAGCTAGCTACAATGAGCAGTTCTTC TRBJ2-1 - - TRBV4-1
CASSLGTSGGDEQYF TGTGCCAGCAGCTTAGGGACTAGCGGGGGCGACGAGCAGTACTTC TRBJ2-7 TRBD2 - TRBV11-2
CASSALRGQGPGELFF TGTGCCAGCAGTGCACTCCGAGGACAGGGACCCGGGGAGCTGTTTTTT TRBJ2-2 TRBD1 once TRBV6-2/TRBV6-3
CSVARDRADYNEQFF TGCAGCGTGGCTAGGGACAGGGCTGACTACAATGAGCAGTTCTTC TRBJ2-1 TRBD1 - TRBV29-1
CASSTRQTMNTEAFF TGTGCCAGCAGCACCAGACAGACCATGAACACTGAAGCTTTCTTT TRBJ1-1 - few TRBV7-9